The 27 T cell receptor beta chains reported below all come from one sample, sequenced in a study of CD8+ T cells in alopecia areata. Extracted RNA was reverse transcribed into cDNA, the sequencing template. Sequencing used immunoSEQ multiplex PCR; TCRdb keeps in-frame clones, though not all of them. The sample gives approximately 2,000 clones, none seen only once, and the top ten clones hold around 52%. The material sequenced was lesional skin. The receptors stem from a C3H/HeJ mouse with alopecia areata. This line is of MHC haplotype H2-k.

This clone was counted at least ten times. Genes and germline come from the mouse. The read is 4 residues too short to cover the CDR3 end, so that end is filled in from the germline J gene. The V gene is TRBV31, the J gene TRBJ1-1, with TRBD1 as a possible D gene (6 bases). The CDR3 has 14 residues. V was shortened by 0 bases and J by 3 bases, with 11 bases between the two germline ends. The germline V gene has CDR1 GKSSPN and CDR2 SITVG. The covered CDR3 bases are TGTGCCTGGAGTCTGAGGGGACACCACACA. Protein sequence: CAWSLRGHHT. The CDR3, in full, reads CAWSLRGHHTEVFF. Full variable domain (outside the CDR3, taken from reference TRBV31 and TRBJ1-1): AQTIHQWPVAEIKAVGSPLSLGCTIKGKSSPNLYWYWQATGGTLQQLFYSITVGQVESVVQLNLSASRPKDDQFILSTEKLLLSHSGFYLCAWSLRGHHTEVFFGKGTRLTVV.

This clone came up many times. Mouse germline and gene names are used. The sequence runs out 4 residues before the end of the CDR3; the remainder is reconstructed from the germline J gene. This rearrangement joins TRBV31 to TRBJ1-4; 11 nucleotides match TRBD1. CDR3 size: 15 residues. Germline CDR1 is GKSSPN and CDR2 is SITVG. CDR3 region: CAWSPGTGGGERLFF. Incomplete CDR3 DNA: TGTGCCTGGAGCCCCGGGACAGGGGGTGGCGAA.

This clone was observed a handful of times. One junction end disagrees with the germline gene, perhaps due to a read error. The gene symbols are mouse symbols. The read terminates 4 residues before the CDR3 end, so the remaining end is supplied by the germline J gene. This rearrangement joins TRBV13-1 to TRBJ2-5; 14 bases map to TRBD2. The CDR3 runs to 16 residues. Germline V gene lookup returns CDR1 NSHNY and CDR2 SYGAGN. The CDR3 DNA, read in part, is TGTGCCAGCGGTGATGGGACTGGGGGGGCGCAAGAC. Translation: CASGDGTGGAQD. The CDR3, in full, reads CASGDGTGGAQDTQYF.

At least ten counts were recorded for this clone. The gene names here belong to mouse. The read ends 4 residues before the CDR3 terminus; that terminus is restored from the germline J gene. V is TRBV13-3 and J is TRBJ2-3, with 8 bases fitting TRBD1. This CDR3 comprises 14 residues. The junction had 5 bases not matched to a gene; V was cut back by 5 bases and J by 3 bases. Germline CDR1 is NNHDY and CDR2 is SYVADS. CDR3 bases read: TGTGCCAGCAGAGGACAGGGAGGGGCAGAA. This codes for CASRGQGGAE. The whole CDR3 is CASRGQGGAETLYF.

By sample fraction, this clone is hyperexpanded. Any gene name here is a mouse gene name. Coverage ceases 4 residues before the CDR3 finishes, and the germline J gene fills in the end. The same CDR3 is also encoded by other DNA sequences in this sample. This chain joins TRBV19 and TRBJ2-5; 8 positions agree with TRBD1. Germline CDR1 FNHDT, CDR2 SITEND (reference sequence). This CDR3 contains 14 residues. The junction had 3 bases not matched to a gene; V was cut back by 4 bases and J by 2 bases. CDR3 in amino acids: CASSPTGGQDTQYF. Incomplete CDR3 DNA: TGTGCCAGCAGTCCTACAGGGGGCCAAGAC.

This clone appeared many times. At residue 11, the TCRdb amino acid sequence and the translated nucleotide sequence differ, so the protein here is the DNA translation. Gene and germline names: mouse. The read terminates 3 residues before the CDR3 end, so the remaining end is supplied by the germline J gene. V is TRBV19 and J is TRBJ1-6; D remains unclear. TRBJ1-6 falls under the ORF class, with uncertain function. The CDR3 covers 14 residues. Per germline, CDR1 FNHDT and CDR2 SITEND (reference sequence). The V gene lost 4 bases and the J gene lost 2 bases, with 7 bases spanning the gap. The CDR3 sequence is CASSSTPYNSPLYF. Partial CDR3 DNA: TGTGCCAGCAGTTCAACACCCTATAATTCGCCC.

This clone has a count of ten or more. Genes and germline are mouse. The read gets to within 4 residues of the CDR3 end, and the germline J gene fills in the rest. The rearrangement links TRBV5 to TRBJ1-1, with D uncertain. Germline CDR1 is LGHNA and CDR2 is YNLKQL (reference sequence). The CDR3 is 12 amino acids. Trimming pared 0 bases from V and 4 bases from J, leaving 3 bases between. The CDR3 region is CASSQEGTEVFF. The CDR3 DNA, read in part, is TGTGCCAGCAGCCAAGAGGGCACA.

Many counts were recorded for this clone. The genes and germline here are from mouse. The CDR3 extends 4 residues past the end of the read, so its final part is completed from the germline J gene. The chain joins TRBV13-3 to TRBJ2-7, with TRBD1 as a possible D gene (6 bases). This CDR3 is built from 14 residues. V dropped 3 bases and J dropped 0 bases, with 10 bases sitting between them. The germline V gene encodes CDR1 NNHDY and CDR2 SYVADS. Partial CDR3 DNA: TGTGCCAGCAGTGGGGACAAAAGCTCCTAT. This translates into CASSGDKSSY. The full-length CDR3 reads as CASSGDKSSYEQYF.

This clone was detected many times. DNA and listed protein disagree at residue 13, so the protein shown here was translated from the DNA. Gene and germline names: mouse. CDR3 loop: CTCSAGGTNSGNTLYF. CDR3 DNA (partial): TGCACCTGCAGTGCAGGTGGGACTAATTCTGGAAATACG. V and J are TRBV1 and TRBJ1-3; D is possibly TRBD1 (5 bases). The observed sequence ends 3 residues before the CDR3 terminus, with the missing tail filled in from the germline J gene. The length of the CDR3 is 16 residues. V lost 1 base and J 0 bases, leaving 10 bases between the germline ends. Germline lookup yields CDR1 NSQYPW and CDR2 LRSPGD (reference sequence). Drawing the rest from reference TRBV1 and TRBJ1-3, the complete variable domain is VTLLEQNPRWRLVPRGQAVNLRCILKNSQYPWMSWYQQDLQKQLQWLFTLRSPGDKEVKSLPGADYLATRVTDTELRLQVANMSQGRTLYCTCSAGGTNSGNTLYFGEGSRLIVV.

The sample holds a few counts of this clone. It is likely a read error: a sequence one base away is far more abundant. Here the gene names and germline are mouse. The read halts 4 residues ahead of the CDR3 end, with the missing end drawn from the germline J gene. V gene TRBV13-2 combines with J gene TRBJ1-4, with D tentatively TRBD1 (6 bases). The CDR3 runs 15 residues. The germline V gene encodes CDR1 NNHNN and CDR2 SYGAGS (reference sequence). CDR3 bases read: TGTGCCAGCGGTGATGGGGACACGGGTGGCGAA. Residues: CASGDGDTGGE. The CDR3 as a whole reads CASGDGDTGGERLFF.

This clone was seen a handful of times. Mouse names are used for the genes. Coverage ceases 4 residues before the CDR3 finishes, and the germline J gene fills in the end. Other DNA sequences from this sample encode an identical CDR3 as well. The rearrangement links TRBV17 to TRBJ2-7; 9 bases fit TRBD2. CDR3 length: 14 amino acids. V shed 6 bases and J 0 bases; nucleotides not matched to a gene: 3. Per germline, CDR1 MNHDT and CDR2 YYDKIL. CDR3 residues: CASRETGGSYEQYF. The sequenced part of the CDR3 DNA is TGTGCTAGCAGAGAGACTGGGGGCTCCTAT.

In regard to this clone: TCRdb and the translated DNA give different amino acids at residue 10; the protein presented here is the one translated from the DNA. Genes and germline are mouse. The CDR3 is cut off 3 residues early in the read; its end comes from the germline J gene. The gene calls are TRBV19 and TRBJ1-6; D unresolved. TRBJ1-6 is labeled an ORF, and its function is uncertain. The V gene's germline CDR1 is FNHDT and CDR2 SITEND (reference sequence). This CDR3 has 13 residues. V was pared by 6 bases and J by 4 bases, with 8 bases between. Incomplete CDR3 DNA: TGTGCCAGCACGATATGGTATAATTCGCCC. Protein sequence: CASTIWYNSP. The whole CDR3 protein reads CASTIWYNSPLYF.

This clone was picked up many times. A far larger clone is only one base removed, so a read error is likely. Gene labels here are mouse ones. From the germline J gene comes the end of the CDR3, since the read stops 4 residues before it. The sample has other DNA sequences that encode this CDR3 too. The rearrangement links TRBV13-1 to TRBJ2-7, with 9 bases lining up with TRBD1. CDR3 length equals 12 residues. Trimming at V came to 5 bases and at J to 3 bases, leaving 0 bases not matched to a gene. Germline V gene sequence: CDR1 NSHNY, CDR2 SYGAGN. CDR3 residues: CASRTGGYEQYF. The sequenced CDR3 bases are TGTGCCAGCAGGACAGGGGGCTAT.

This clone occurred many times. Gene names and germline refer to mouse. The read ends 4 residues before the CDR3 terminus; that terminus is restored from the germline J gene. The chain is built from TRBV5 and TRBJ2-2, with 10 bases matching TRBD1. The junction had 3 bases not matched to a gene; V was cut back by 1 base and J by 4 bases. The CDR3 is made up of 16 amino acids. Germline CDR1 and CDR2: LGHNA and YNLKQL (reference sequence). The CDR3 is CASSQGTGGSTGQLYF. The sequenced CDR3 bases are TGTGCCAGCAGCCAAGGGACAGGGGGGAGCACCGGG.

This clone has at least ten counts. Here the gene names and germline are mouse. Coverage ceases 4 residues before the CDR3 finishes, and the germline J gene fills in the end. This rearrangement joins TRBV19 to TRBJ2-7; 7 nucleotides line up with TRBD1. V dropped 0 bases and J dropped 3; count of bases not matched to a gene: 0. CDR3 length equals 13 residues. CDR1 and CDR2 from the germline V gene are FNHDT and SITEND (reference sequence). Partial CDR3 DNA: TGTGCCAGCAGTATAGGACAGGGCTAT. The encoded protein is CASSIGQGY. The whole CDR3 protein reads CASSIGQGYEQYF. The full variable domain, with the rest looked up from reference TRBV19 and TRBJ2-7, is GGIITQTPKFLIGQEGQKLTLKCQQNFNHDTMYWYRQDSGKGLRLIYYSITENDLQKGDLSEGYDASREKKSSFSLTVTSAQKNEMAVFLCASSIGQGYEQYFGPGTRLTVL.

This clone was found many times. The listed genes are named as in mouse. The sequence runs out 4 residues before the end of the CDR3; the remainder is reconstructed from the germline J gene. V and J are TRBV13-1 and TRBJ1-4; TRBD1 agrees at 12 bases. The CDR3 loop spans 15 amino acids. Germline values: CDR1 NSHNY, CDR2 SYGAGN. CDR3 region: CASSGGQGAGERLFF. Incomplete CDR3 DNA: TGTGCCAGCAGTGGGGGACAGGGGGCAGGCGAA.

This clone has ten or more counts. Genes here carry mouse names. The sequenced part of the CDR3 DNA is TGTGCAAGCAGCTTCCCTTACTGGGGGCCTAGTCAAAAC. It encodes CASSFPYWGPSQN. The entire CDR3 is CASSFPYWGPSQNTLYF. This chain joins TRBV16 and TRBJ2-4; 8 nucleotides match TRBD2. The CDR3 end is not reached by the read, which stops 4 residues before it; the germline J gene fills it in. V gave up 3 bases and J gave up 0 bases; unmatched junction bases: 8. Germline CDR1 is SGHSA and CDR2 is FRNQAP. The CDR3 covers 17 residues.

About this clone: A far larger clone is a single base away, which makes a read error likely. All gene names here are mouse names. The read ends 4 residues before the CDR3 terminus; that terminus is restored from the germline J gene. This sample includes further DNA sequences coding for the same CDR3. The chain joins TRBV1 to TRBJ1-2; no clear D gene. Germline values: CDR1 NSQYPW, CDR2 LRSPGD (reference sequence). The CDR3 runs to 14 residues. Trimming removed 3 bases from V and 0 bases from J, with 8 bases in between. This CDR3 reads CTCSARHTNSDYTF. Incomplete CDR3 DNA: TGCACCTGCAGTGCCAGACATACAAACTCC.

Many counts were recorded for this clone. Gene labels here are mouse ones. The CDR3 end lies 4 residues beyond the end of the read and is filled in from the germline J gene. This sequence joins TRBV12-2 and TRBJ2-4, with 9 nucleotides matching TRBD2. The germline V gene encodes CDR1 SGHLS and CDR2 HYDKME. With 2 bases clipped from V and 3 bases from J, the junction kept 5 bases outside the gene matches. The CDR3 totals 15 residues. The covered CDR3 bases are TGTGCCAGCTCTCCCGCCGACTGGGGGCAAAAC. Encoded protein: CASSPADWGQN. The CDR3, in full, reads CASSPADWGQNTLYF.

There are a few counts of this clone. Mouse gene names and germline throughout. This CDR3 is CASSQTGGDAEQFF. Incomplete CDR3 DNA: TGTGCCAGCAGCCAGACTGGGGGGGATGCT. This sequence joins TRBV2 and TRBJ2-1; 11 bases map to TRBD2. Sequencing ends 4 residues short of the CDR3 end; the germline J gene provides the rest. Unmatched junction bases numbered 0, after V lost 3 bases and J lost 5 bases. The CDR3 has 14 amino acids. Germline-derived CDR1 and CDR2 are LGHNA and YSYQKL.

On this clone: This likely traces to a read error, being one base from a far larger clone. Mouse gene names and germline throughout. The CDR3 end is not reached by the read, which stops 4 residues before it; the germline J gene fills it in. Within the sample, other DNA sequences also encode this same CDR3. This chain links TRBV13-3 with TRBJ1-2; D may be TRBD1 (6 bases). Per the germline V gene, CDR1 is NNHDY and CDR2 is SYVADS. The CDR3 is 14 residues long. The covered CDR3 bases are TGTGCCAGCAGTGACGGACTGGGGGGGCGC. Residues: CASSDGLGGR. The CDR3 as a whole reads CASSDGLGGRDYTF.

As regards this clone: These gene names are mouse names. The sequenced fragment ends 4 residues before the CDR3 boundary, so the rest is inferred from the germline J gene. The chain has TRBV31 and TRBJ2-1, with TRBD2 matching over 11 bases. The junction had 1 base not matched to a gene; V was cut back by 3 bases and J by 3 bases. CDR1 is GKSSPN, CDR2 SITVG, per germline. This CDR3 is 14 amino acids long. The DNA read from the CDR3 is TGTGCCTGGAGCGGACTGGGGGGCTATGCT. Encoded protein: CAWSGLGGYA. The entire CDR3 protein is CAWSGLGGYAEQFF.

This clone occurred many times. At residue 14, the TCRdb amino acid sequence and the translated nucleotide sequence differ, so the protein here is the DNA translation. Any gene name here is a mouse gene name. The CDR3 region is CAWSPHPRGSYNSPLYF. CDR3 DNA, as far as it was read: TGTGCCTGGAGTCCCCATCCCAGGGGTTCCTATAATTCGCCC. The V and J genes are TRBV31 and TRBJ1-6, with D perhaps TRBD1 (6 bases). The read terminates 3 residues before the CDR3 end, so the remaining end is supplied by the germline J gene. TRBJ1-6 is identified as an open reading frame with a role that is uncertain. From germline, CDR1 is GKSSPN and CDR2 SITVG. Deletions cut 1 base from V and 0 bases from J, with 13 bases between. The CDR3 runs to 17 residues.

By share, this clone counts as medium-sized. The listed genes are named as in mouse. The DNA ends 4 residues before the CDR3 does, and the rest of the CDR3 is filled in from the germline J gene. The rearrangement links TRBV13-2 to TRBJ2-7; 8 bases fit TRBD2. CDR1 is NNHNN and CDR2 is SYGAGS in the germline V gene (reference sequence). This CDR3 is 15 amino acids long. The sequenced part of the CDR3 DNA is TGTGCCAGCGGTGATGCCACCCTGGGGGGTTAT. It codes for CASGDATLGGY. Given in full, the CDR3 is CASGDATLGGYEQYF.

This clone was recorded at least ten times. The gene names here belong to mouse. The read terminates 4 residues before the CDR3 end, so the remaining end is supplied by the germline J gene. The V gene is TRBV31, the J gene TRBJ1-4; maybe TRBD1 (6 bases). CDR1 is GKSSPN, CDR2 SITVG, per germline. V gave up 2 bases and J gave up 3 bases, with 10 bases separating them. This CDR3 has 14 amino acids. The part of the CDR3 DNA that was read is TGTGCCTGGAGTTCCGGGACAACCAACGAA. This translates into CAWSSGTTNE. The whole CDR3 protein reads CAWSSGTTNERLFF. Complete variable domain (other parts from reference TRBV31 and TRBJ1-4): AQTIHQWPVAEIKAVGSPLSLGCTIKGKSSPNLYWYWQATGGTLQQLFYSITVGQVESVVQLNLSASRPKDDQFILSTEKLLLSHSGFYLCAWSSGTTNERLFFGHGTKLSVL.

This clone was detected many times. The genes are named according to mouse. The read comes to an end 4 residues before the CDR3 does, leaving the germline J gene to fill in the end. The chain links TRBV1 to TRBJ2-7, with a weak D call TRBD1 (6 bases). Germline V gene lookup returns CDR1 NSQYPW and CDR2 LRSPGD (reference sequence). The CDR3 has 13 residues. V was clipped by 2 bases and J by 3 bases, with 8 bases between them. The CDR3 loop reads CTCSARDNYEQYF. The DNA read from the CDR3 is TGCACCTGCAGTGCACGGGACAACTAT.

This clone was detected ten times or more. Gene names denote mouse genes. The read is 4 residues too short to cover the CDR3 end, so that end is filled in from the germline J gene. This rearrangement joins TRBV1 to TRBJ2-7; D perhaps matches TRBD2 (6 bases). This CDR3 contains 14 residues. Germline CDR1 reads NSQYPW; CDR2 reads LRSPGD (reference sequence). The CDR3: CTCSADRWGYEQYF. The part of the CDR3 DNA that was read is TGCACCTGCAGTGCAGATCGGTGGGGGTAT.